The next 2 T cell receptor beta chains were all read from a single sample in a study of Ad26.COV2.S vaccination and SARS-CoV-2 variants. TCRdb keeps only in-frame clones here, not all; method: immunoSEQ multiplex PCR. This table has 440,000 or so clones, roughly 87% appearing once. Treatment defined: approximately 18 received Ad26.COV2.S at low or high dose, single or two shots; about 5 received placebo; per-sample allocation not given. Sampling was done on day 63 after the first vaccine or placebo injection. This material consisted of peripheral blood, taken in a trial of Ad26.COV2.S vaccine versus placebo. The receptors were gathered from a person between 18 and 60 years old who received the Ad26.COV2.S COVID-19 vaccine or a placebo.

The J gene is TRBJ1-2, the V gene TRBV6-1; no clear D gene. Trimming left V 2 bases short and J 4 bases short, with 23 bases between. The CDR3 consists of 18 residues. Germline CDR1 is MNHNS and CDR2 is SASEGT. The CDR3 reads CASSEFLTGSVFAYGYTF. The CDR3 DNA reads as TGTGCCAGCAGTGAATTCCTGACGGGATCCGTCTTCGCCTATGGCTACACCTTC.

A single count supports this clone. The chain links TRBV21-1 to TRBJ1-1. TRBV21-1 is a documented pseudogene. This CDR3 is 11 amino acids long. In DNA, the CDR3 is TGTGCCAGCAAGTGGAACACTGAAGCTTTCTTT. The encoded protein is CASKWNTEAFF.